The 30 T cell receptor beta chains listed next were all sequenced from one sample in a study of CD8+ T cells in alopecia areata. Sample treatment: oral pan-JAK inhibitor, 5-10 mg twice daily. RNA extraction was followed by reverse transcription into cDNA, which acted as the sequencing template. Profiling relied on immunoSEQ multiplex PCR, and the TCRdb table lists in-frame clones only, not all of them. Of 35,000 to 45,000 clones in the sample, just under 95% are singletons; the top ten hold 15% to 20%. The sequencing used CD8+ T cells sorted from blood, collected at week 24, from a patient treated with tofacitinib. These TCRs come from a human donor with alopecia areata.

This chain joins TRBV6-1 and TRBJ2-2; no clear D gene. The CDR3 consists of 14 residues. With 2 bases removed from V and 3 bases from J, the gap between germline ends came to 7 bases. CDR1 is MNHNS and CDR2 is SASEGT in the germline V gene. The CDR3 bases are TGTGCCAGCAGTGAACAGACCGACACCGGGGAGCTGTTTTTT. As protein: CASSEQTDTGELFF.

CDR3 in DNA: TGTGCCAGCAGTTTATCCGGGCTAGACACGCAGTATTTT. Protein product: CASSLSGLDTQYF. V gene TRBV28 combines with J gene TRBJ2-3; D is unresolved. Germline V gene data show CDR1 as MDHEN and CDR2 as SYDVKM. V was shortened by 1 base and J by 9 bases, with 11 bases between the two germline ends. CDR3 size: 13 residues.

The genes are TRBV27 and TRBJ2-1; 10 bases are shared with TRBD2. The V gene end was trimmed by 2 bases and the J gene end by 4 bases; junction bases not matched to a gene: 8. There are 17 residues in the CDR3. Germline CDR1 is MNHEY and CDR2 is SMNVEV (reference sequence). In nucleotides, the CDR3 is TGTGCCAGCAGTTTACTGGCGCTAGCGGGGGCTTACAATGAGCAGTTCTTC. Encoded protein: CASSLLALAGAYNEQFF.

The chain carries TRBV7-9 and TRBJ2-2, with D possibly being TRBD1 (5 bases). The CDR3 contains 17 residues. Germline CDR1 reads SEHNR; CDR2 reads FQNEAQ (reference sequence). With 5 bases removed from V and 2 bases from J, the gap between germline ends came to 18 bases. The CDR3 DNA is TGTGCCAGCAGCGCCCCAACCAGGGAACCTAACACCGGGGAGCTGTTTTTT. The encoded protein is CASSAPTREPNTGELFF. The full variable domain, completed using reference TRBV7-9 and TRBJ2-2, is DTGVSQNPRHKITKRGQNVTFRCDPISEHNRLYWYRQTLGQGPEFLTYFQNEAQLEKSRLLSDRFSAERPKGSFSTLEIQRTEQGDSAMYLCASSAPTREPNTGELFFGEGSRLTVL.

J is TRBJ2-1 and V is TRBV19, with 9 bases lining up with TRBD2. The length of the CDR3 is 15 residues. CDR1 is LNHDA, CDR2 SQIVND, per germline (reference sequence). J gave up 9 bases and V 2 bases, and 8 bases lay outside the gene matches. The CDR3 loop is CASSIMGLAGGEQFF. In DNA form, the CDR3 reads TGTGCCAGTAGTATAATGGGACTAGCAGGGGGTGAGCAGTTCTTC.

This chain links TRBV29-1 with TRBJ2-5; either TRBD1 or TRBD2 may fit D (6 bases each). V was cut by 3 bases and J by 3 bases, with 20 bases left in between. The length of the CDR3 is 16 residues. The germline CDR1 and CDR2 sequences are SQVTM and ANQGSEA. CDR3 in DNA: TGCAGCGTTGACTTCAAACGAGCAGGGGAGGAAGAGACCCAGTACTTC. It encodes CSVDFKRAGEEETQYF.

This clone is judged medium-sized. For the CDR3, the DNA is TGTGCCAGCAGCCCGAACCCAGGGATAAGTTACGAGCAGTACTTC. Translated, it gives CASSPNPGISYEQYF. This chain joins TRBV5-4 and TRBJ2-7; D is perhaps TRBD1 (5 bases). V was pared by 4 bases and J by 4 bases, with 18 bases between. The CDR3 is 15 residues long. Germline CDR1 is SGHNT and CDR2 is YYREEE (reference sequence).

Regarding this clone: The sample has other DNA sequences that encode this CDR3 too. J is TRBJ2-7 and V is TRBV27; D might be TRBD2 (7 bases). Germline V gene sequence: CDR1 MNHEY, CDR2 SMNVEV (reference sequence). CDR3 length: 14 residues. Trimming cost V 3 bases and J 2 bases, with 11 bases left between them. CDR3 region: CASSLRGGTYEQYF. The CDR3 region has the DNA TGTGCCAGCAGTTTGAGGGGGGGCACCTACGAGCAGTACTTC.

The sample holds a few counts of this clone. J is TRBJ2-1 and V is TRBV30, with TRBD2 identical over 13 bases. CDR3 length equals 15 residues. V was pared by 0 bases and J by 5 bases, with 1 base of the junction left unmatched. Germline lookup yields CDR1 GTSNPN and CDR2 SVGIG (reference sequence). CDR3 amino acids: CAWSVGTSGDNEQFF. The CDR3 bases are TGTGCCTGGAGTGTCGGGACTAGCGGGGACAATGAGCAGTTCTTC.

This chain connects TRBV19 to TRBJ1-1; no reliable D call. Germline V gene data show CDR1 as LNHDA and CDR2 as SQIVND (reference sequence). The V end lost 11 bases, the J end lost 2 bases, and 12 bases lay between the germline ends. The CDR3 sequence is 12 residues long. The CDR3 is CAVRNSNTEAFF. The CDR3 nucleotides read TGTGCCGTACGAAACAGCAACACTGAAGCTTTCTTT.

The chain joins TRBV5-4 to TRBJ2-1; TRBD2 agrees at 8 bases. J was trimmed by 1 base and V by 1 base; bases with no gene match: 4. Per germline, CDR1 SGHNT and CDR2 YYREEE (reference sequence). CDR3 length equals 16 residues. DNA of the CDR3: TGTGCCAGCAGCTTGTGGCGGGGGGCGTCCTACAATGAGCAGTTCTTC. Encoded protein: CASSLWRGASYNEQFF.

This chain connects TRBV6-5 to TRBJ2-7; either TRBD1 or TRBD2 may fit D (5 bases each). The CDR3 extends over 13 amino acids. The germline CDR1 and CDR2 sequences are MNHEY and SVGAGI. Trimming shortened V by 6 bases and J by 0 bases, and 9 bases separated the two germline ends. CDR3 DNA sequence: TGTGCCAGCAGGCCGGGACCCTCCTACGAGCAGTACTTC. As protein: CASRPGPSYEQYF.

The chain employs TRBV4-1 and TRBJ1-2; the D is unclear. CDR1 and CDR2 (germline): MGHRA, YSYEKL. The CDR3 covers 19 residues. The V end lost 0 bases, the J end lost 8 bases, and 28 bases lay between the germline ends. CDR3 sequence reads: CASSQDDNLVRLQNYGYTF. CDR3 nucleotides: TGCGCCAGCAGCCAAGATGACAACCTCGTGAGATTGCAGAATTACGGCTACACCTTC.

CDR3 in amino acids: CASSPGWGYEQYF. In DNA, the CDR3 is TGTGCCAGCAGCCCCGGATGGGGCTACGAGCAGTACTTC. This chain joins TRBV7-9 and TRBJ2-7; D unresolved. Per germline, CDR1 SEHNR and CDR2 FQNEAQ (reference sequence). The CDR3 is made up of 13 amino acids. Between the trimmed V and J ends, which lost 5 bases and 3 bases, there was a span of 11 bases. The variable domain in full, with the rest retrieved from reference TRBV7-9 and TRBJ2-7, is DTGVSQNPRHKITKRGQNVTFRCDPISEHNRLYWYRQTLGQGPEFLTYFQNEAQLEKSRLLSDRFSAERPKGSFSTLEIQRTEQGDSAMYLCASSPGWGYEQYFGPGTRLTVT.

V gene TRBV27 combines with J gene TRBJ1-1; weak D call: TRBD1 (6 bases). The CDR3 is 15 amino acids. V was trimmed by 7 bases and J by 5 bases, leaving 20 bases between them. Germline-derived CDR1 and CDR2 are MNHEY and SMNVEV (reference sequence). This CDR3 is CASTDKGGGVTEAFF. CDR3 sequence (DNA): TGTGCCAGCACAGACAAGGGGGGAGGGGTGACTGAAGCTTTCTTT.

The rearrangement links TRBV29-1 to TRBJ2-2; TRBD2 is a possible D gene (6 bases). CDR3 size: 13 residues. Trimming left V 4 bases short and J 4 bases short, with 10 bases between. The germline CDR1 and CDR2 sequences are SQVTM and ANQGSEA. CDR3 bases: TGCAGCGTTGTCGTGGGAGGCACCGGGGAGCTGTTTTTT. Translation: CSVVVGGTGELFF.

This sequence joins TRBV7-9 and TRBJ2-1, with TRBD2 matching 12 bases. The CDR3 is made up of 19 amino acids. CDR1 is SEHNR and CDR2 is FQNEAQ in the germline V gene (reference sequence). V lost 5 bases, J lost 8 bases, and 19 bases stayed unmatched. CDR3 sequence (DNA): TGTGCCAGCAGCCCCAGCGGTGGGTCTAGCGGGGGGGCCGCTGATGAGCAGTTCTTC. Protein sequence: CASSPSGGSSGGAADEQFF.

The J gene is TRBJ2-5, the V gene TRBV12-5; possible D gene TRBD2, 6 bases. CDR3 length: 15 amino acids. Germline V gene sequence: CDR1 LGHNT, CDR2 FRNRAP. Trimming cost V 3 bases and J 2 bases, with 13 bases left between them. This CDR3 is CASGLRGTRQETQYF. The CDR3 nucleotides are TGTGCTAGTGGTTTACGGGGGACCCGACAAGAGACCCAGTACTTC.

The V call is TRBV6-4, the J call TRBJ2-2, with D tentatively TRBD2 (5 bases). The CDR3 spans 17 residues. Between the trimmed V and J ends, which lost 0 bases and 2 bases, there was a span of 13 bases. Looked up from germline, CDR1 is MRHNA and CDR2 is SNTAGT. The CDR3 region is CASSDSPGIDNTGELFF. CDR3 bases: TGTGCCAGCAGTGACTCGCCCGGGATCGATAACACCGGGGAGCTGTTTTTT.

This chain connects TRBV7-2 to TRBJ2-7, with TRBD1 as a possible D gene (6 bases). The CDR3 contains 16 residues. Deletions cut 1 base from V and 1 base from J, with 14 bases between. CDR1 is SGHTA and CDR2 is FQGNSA in the germline V gene. CDR3: CASSLGYQGPSYEQYF. The CDR3, as DNA: TGTGCCAGCAGCTTAGGGTATCAGGGGCCGTCCTACGAGCAGTACTTC.

V gene TRBV15 combines with J gene TRBJ2-7; the D gene could be TRBD1 or TRBD2 (5 bases each). The CDR3 extends over 14 amino acids. CDR1 and CDR2 (germline): LNHNV, YYDKDF (reference sequence). V was shortened by 3 bases and J by 2 bases, with 11 bases between the two germline ends. The chain's CDR3 is CATSSRDHAYEQYF. CDR3 nucleotide sequence: TGTGCCACCAGCAGCCGGGACCACGCCTACGAGCAGTACTTC.

The chain employs TRBV7-9 and TRBJ1-4; D might be TRBD1 (5 bases). Deletions cut 6 bases from V and 4 bases from J, with 18 bases between. Germline V CDR1 and CDR2: SEHNR, FQNEAQ (reference sequence). The CDR3 runs to 16 residues. The CDR3 is CASSNLDGGFNEKLFF. The CDR3 DNA follows: TGTGCCAGCAGTAACCTTGATGGGGGGTTTAATGAAAAACTGTTTTTT.

This clone was detected once. V and J are TRBV13 and TRBJ2-3; D call uncertain. Germline CDR1 is PRHDT and CDR2 is FYEKMQ (reference sequence). V lost 5 bases and J lost 2, with 8 bases in between. The length of the CDR3 is 13 residues. The CDR3 loop reads CASSPKVTDTQYF. CDR3 coding DNA: TGTGCCAGCAGCCCGAAGGTCACAGATACGCAGTATTTT. Looking up the rest from reference TRBV13 and TRBJ2-3 gives the full variable domain: AAGVIQSPRHLIKEKRETATLKCYPIPRHDTVYWYQQGPGQDPQFLISFYEKMQSDKGSIPDRFSAQQFSDYHSELNMSSLELGDSALYFCASSPKVTDTQYFGPGTRLTVL.

The chain has TRBV4-1 and TRBJ2-3, with unresolved D. This CDR3 is built from 14 residues. V shed 1 base and J shed 2 bases, with 7 bases lying between them. Germline CDR1 is MGHRA and CDR2 is YSYEKL. The CDR3 loop is CASSQVPHTDTQYF. The CDR3, as DNA: TGCGCCAGCAGCCAAGTACCTCACACAGATACGCAGTATTTT.

The V gene is TRBV7-9, the J gene TRBJ2-7; TRBD1 is a possible D gene (5 bases). CDR3 size: 13 residues. Germline CDR1 and CDR2: SEHNR and FQNEAQ (reference sequence). Trimming removed 3 bases from V and 6 bases from J, with 12 bases in between. The CDR3: CASSFDTGLEQYF. CDR3 nucleotides: TGTGCCAGCAGCTTTGATACAGGTCTCGAGCAGTACTTC.

The chain employs TRBV29-1 and TRBJ2-2; D remains unclear. V lost 0 bases, J lost 0 bases, and 8 bases lay in between. This CDR3 comprises 15 residues. In germline, CDR1 is SQVTM, CDR2 ANQGSEA. CDR3 bases: TGCAGCGTTGAAGATCTGTATACGAACACCGGGGAGCTGTTTTTT. It codes for CSVEDLYTNTGELFF.

This rearrangement joins TRBV5-1 to TRBJ1-1; D is undetermined. Germline V gene lookup returns CDR1 SGHRS and CDR2 YFSETQ. The CDR3 runs to 13 residues. V dropped 2 bases and J dropped 2 bases, with 7 bases sitting between them. The CDR3 nucleotides are TGCGCCAGCAGCTTCGAGGGCAACACTGAAGCTTTCTTT. Its protein is CASSFEGNTEAFF.

The chain is built from TRBV6-6 and TRBJ2-1; 8 bases agree with TRBD1. CDR1 and CDR2 (germline): MNHNY, SVGAGI (reference sequence). The J segment lost 12 bases and the V segment lost 6 bases, leaving 19 bases of the junction unmatched. The CDR3 sequence is 16 residues long. CDR3 in amino acids: CASSTLDRAEVTRQFF. Written as DNA, the CDR3 is TGTGCCAGCAGCACCCTGGACAGGGCCGAAGTTACTCGGCAGTTCTTC.

In this sample, this clone turned up once. The V and J genes are TRBV4-1 and TRBJ2-7, with D tentatively TRBD1 (5 bases). Trimming pared 0 bases from V and 3 bases from J, leaving 12 bases between. Germline lookup yields CDR1 MGHRA and CDR2 YSYEKL. This CDR3 is built from 15 residues. The DNA for the CDR3 is TGCGCCAGCAGCCAAGATAGGGGTACTCTCTACGAGCAGTACTTC. Its translation is CASSQDRGTLYEQYF.

The chain employs TRBV11-1 and TRBJ2-1, with 7 bases identical to TRBD2. The V and J ends lost 5 bases and 2 bases, in that order; junction bases with no gene match: 9. The CDR3 totals 16 residues. Germline assignment: CDR1 SGHAT and CDR2 FQDESV (reference sequence). The CDR3 sequence is CASSGLAGEAYNEQFF. The DNA of the CDR3 is TGTGCCAGCAGCGGCCTGGCGGGGGAGGCCTACAATGAGCAGTTCTTC.